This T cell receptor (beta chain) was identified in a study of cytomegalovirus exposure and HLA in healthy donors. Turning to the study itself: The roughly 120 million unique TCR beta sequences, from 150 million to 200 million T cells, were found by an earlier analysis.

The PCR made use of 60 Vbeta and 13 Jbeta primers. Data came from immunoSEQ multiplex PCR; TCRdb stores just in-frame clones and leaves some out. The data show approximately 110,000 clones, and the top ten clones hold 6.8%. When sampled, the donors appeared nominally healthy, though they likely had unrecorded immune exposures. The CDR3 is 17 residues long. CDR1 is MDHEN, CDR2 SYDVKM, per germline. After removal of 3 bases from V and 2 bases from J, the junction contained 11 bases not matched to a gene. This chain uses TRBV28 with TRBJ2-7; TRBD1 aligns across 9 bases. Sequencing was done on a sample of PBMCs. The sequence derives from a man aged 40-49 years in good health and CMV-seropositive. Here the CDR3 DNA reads TGTGCCAGCAGTTTCGGCCAGACCGGGACAGGGACCTACGAGCAGTACTTC. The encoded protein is CASSFGQTGTGTYEQYF. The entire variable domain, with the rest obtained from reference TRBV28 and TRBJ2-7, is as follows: DVKVTQSSRYLVKRTGEKVFLECVQDMDHENMFWYRQDPGLGLRLIYFSYDVKMKEKGDIPEGYSVSREKKERFSLILESASTNQTSMYLCASSFGQTGTGTYEQYFGPGTRLTVT.